These T cell receptor beta chains were read from a single sample in a study of blood T cell repertoires in COVID-19. Generated by immunoSEQ multiplex PCR, the TCRdb table keeps only in-frame clones and is missing some. The sample gives 300,000 to 400,000 clones, approximately 88% of which show up once; approximately 1.6% is in the top ten. The sequencing input was peripheral blood. The origin of the receptors is a woman aged 25 to 39 with COVID-19, enrolled during active disease. Both conserved end residues are part of each CDR3. A D gene is named only where the DNA matches it firmly. Clone size is shown for a subset of rows, as once, few, many or a class of expanded clone.

cdr3_length	v_call	j_call	d_call	clone_size	cdr3_aa	cdr3_nt
15	TRBV7-9	TRBJ2-1	TRBD1	once	CASSAWDRGHNEQFF	TGTGCCAGCAGCGCATGGGACAGGGGACACAATGAGCAGTTCTTC
13	TRBV5-4	TRBJ1-1	.	.	CASSLGPRAEAFF	TGTGCCAGCAGTCTCGGCCCGAGGGCTGAAGCTTTCTTT
17	TRBV6-2/TRBV6-3	TRBJ1-4	.	.	CASSQESGQPTNEKLFF	TGTGCCAGCAGTCAAGAATCCGGACAGCCGACTAATGAAAAACTGTTTTTT
14	TRBV18	TRBJ1-1	.	.	CASLAGSEYTEAFF	TGTGCCAGCCTGGCAGGGTCTGAATACACTGAAGCTTTCTTT
15	TRBV2	TRBJ2-7	TRBD1	.	CASRGGQGDSYEQYF	TGTGCCAGCAGGGGGGGACAGGGGGACTCCTACGAGCAGTACTTC
15	TRBV6-4	TRBJ1-2	.	.	CASSDSITGSVGYTF	TGTGCCAGCAGTGACTCGATCACCGGTTCGGTGGGCTACACCTTC
15	TRBV5-1	TRBJ1-3	TRBD1	.	CASSPGQTSGNTIYF	TGCGCCAGCAGCCCGGGACAGACCTCTGGAAACACCATATATTTT
17	TRBV11-3	TRBJ1-2	TRBD1	.	CASSHGTGQGILYGYTF	TGTGCCAGCAGCCATGGGACCGGACAGGGGATATTGTATGGCTACACCTTC
14	TRBV20-1	TRBJ1-6	.	.	CSASLGGGDSPLHF	TGCAGTGCTAGTCTCGGGGGAGGGGATTCACCCCTCCACTTT
13	TRBV29-1	TRBJ1-1	.	.	CSVVRGANTEAFF	TGCAGCGTTGTTAGGGGCGCGAACACTGAAGCTTTCTTT
15	TRBV27	TRBJ2-2	.	.	CASSLLAGYTGELFF	TGTGCCAGCAGTTTACTGGCGGGGTACACCGGGGAGCTGTTTTTT
17	TRBV7-2	TRBJ2-1	TRBD2	.	CASSRQILAGVYNEQFF	TGTGCCAGCAGCCGTCAGATTCTAGCGGGAGTATACAATGAGCAGTTCTTC
11	TRBV24-1	TRBJ2-2	.	.	CATRAAGELFF	TGTGCCACCAGGGCAGCCGGGGAGCTGTTTTTT
17	TRBV7-2	TRBJ1-1	.	.	CASSPDPRTEMNTEAFF	TGTGCCAGCAGCCCCGACCCTAGGACAGAAATGAACACTGAAGCTTTCTTT
14	TRBV7-9	TRBJ1-1	.	.	CASSEQGLGTEAFF	TGTGCCAGCAGCGAGCAGGGACTGGGCACTGAAGCTTTCTTT
13	TRBV7-2	TRBJ2-1	TRBD2	.	CASRGGSYNEQFF	TGTGCCAGCAGGGGGGGGTCCTACAATGAGCAGTTCTTC
16	TRBV19	TRBJ2-1	TRBD2	.	CASSAPGLAGSNEQFF	TGTGCCAGTAGTGCCCCGGGACTAGCGGGGTCTAATGAGCAGTTCTTC
12	TRBV6-5	TRBJ2-1	.	.	CASSSWPGEQFF	TGTGCCAGCAGTAGTTGGCCCGGGGAGCAGTTCTTC
15	TRBV11-2	TRBJ2-5	TRBD2	.	CASSLAGRLAETQYF	TGTGCCAGCAGCTTAGCGGGCCGACTAGCGGAGACCCAGTACTTC
17	TRBV6-2/TRBV6-3	TRBJ2-5	TRBD1	.	CASSYTGTAPGGETQYF	TGTGCCAGCAGTTACACAGGGACAGCACCAGGGGGAGAGACCCAGTACTTC
16	TRBV19	TRBJ2-3	TRBD2	.	CASSKLAGGSTDTQYF	TGTGCCAGTAGTAAGCTAGCGGGGGGTTCCACAGATACGCAGTATTTT
13	TRBV14	TRBJ1-2	.	few	CASSQGRASGYTF	TGTGCCAGCAGCCAGGGCAGGGCGAGTGGCTACACCTTC
16	TRBV18	TRBJ2-3	.	.	CASSPRWGDRTDTQYF	TGTGCCAGCTCACCACGTTGGGGGGATCGCACAGATACGCAGTATTTT
14	TRBV6-5	TRBJ1-1	TRBD1	once	CASSSGQGELEAFF	TGTGCCAGCAGTTCGGGACAGGGAGAACTTGAAGCTTTCTTT
12	TRBV7-9	TRBJ1-4	.	.	CASSSVSEKLFF	TGTGCCAGCAGCTCAGTCAGTGAAAAACTGTTTTTT
12	TRBV19	TRBJ1-2	.	.	CASKTRNYGYTF	TGTGCCAGTAAGACACGGAACTATGGCTACACCTTC
14	TRBV7-2	TRBJ2-1	.	.	CASSSARGNNEQFF	TGTGCCAGCAGCTCAGCCCGGGGGAACAATGAGCAGTTCTTC
20	TRBV9	TRBJ2-3	TRBD2	.	CASSVLGGPNSGGTTDTQYF	TGTGCCAGCAGCGTACTCGGGGGCCCGAATAGCGGGGGAACCACAGATACGCAGTATTTT
12	TRBV10-2	TRBJ1-1	.	once	CASSDRNTEAFF	TGCGCCAGCAGTGACAGGAACACTGAAGCTTTCTTT
12	TRBV12-3/TRBV12-4	TRBJ2-7	.	.	CASSIQGYEQYF	TGTGCCAGCAGTATACAGGGTTACGAGCAGTACTTC
14	TRBV6-5	TRBJ2-5	.	.	CASRPPQVWETQYF	TGTGCCAGCAGACCACCACAGGTTTGGGAGACCCAGTACTTC
14	TRBV19	TRBJ1-4	.	.	CASSIARVREKLFF	TGTGCCAGTAGTATAGCCAGGGTGAGGGAAAAACTGTTTTTT
15	TRBV19	TRBJ1-1	TRBD1	.	CASSITGQGNTEAFF	TGTGCCAGTAGCATAACGGGACAGGGGAACACTGAAGCTTTCTTT
11	TRBV6-6	TRBJ1-2	.	.	CASSSQGGYTF	TGTGCCAGCAGTTCTCAGGGGGGCTACACCTTC
16	TRBV21-1	TRBJ2-2	.	.	CASSKGGRMNTGELFF	TGTGCCAGCAGCAAAGGTGGCAGGATGAACACCGGGGAGCTGTTTTTT
15	TRBV5-1	TRBJ2-3	TRBD2	.	CASSGAGGDTDTQYF	TGCGCCAGCAGCGGAGCGGGGGGGGACACAGATACGCAGTATTTT
19	TRBV5-6	TRBJ2-7	.	.	CASSHFRPLTGTRPYEQYF	TGTGCCAGCAGCCACTTTCGGCCCCTGACAGGAACTAGACCCTACGAGCAGTACTTC
18	TRBV5-8	TRBJ1-5	TRBD1	.	CASSPWGRGKWGNQPQHF	TGTGCCAGCAGCCCCTGGGGCAGGGGGAAATGGGGCAATCAGCCCCAGCATTTT
15	TRBV4-2	TRBJ1-2	TRBD1	.	CASSQPARGIYGYTF	TGTGCCAGCAGCCAACCAGCCAGGGGGATCTATGGCTACACCTTC
14	TRBV7-2	TRBJ1-1	TRBD1	.	CASSRDRVSTEAFF	TGTGCCAGCAGTCGGGACAGGGTGAGCACTGAAGCTTTCTTT
14	TRBV5-4	TRBJ2-7	TRBD2	.	CASSRELAGDQQYF	TGTGCCAGCAGCCGAGAACTAGCGGGCGACCAGCAGTACTTC
13	TRBV7-2	TRBJ1-1	TRBD1	.	CASSPQGGTEAFF	TGTGCCAGCAGCCCACAGGGGGGGACTGAAGCTTTCTTT
15	TRBV14	TRBJ2-2	TRBD1	.	CASSPDRVGTGELFF	TGTGCCAGCAGCCCGGACAGGGTTGGCACCGGGGAGCTGTTTTTT
15	TRBV3-1/TRBV3-2	TRBJ1-6	TRBD1	.	CASSLPGQGNSPLHF	TGTGCCAGCAGCCTCCCGGGACAGGGGAATTCACCCCTCCACTTT
15	TRBV13	TRBJ2-2	.	.	CASSQTGSETGELFF	TGTGCCAGCAGCCAAACAGGGAGTGAGACCGGGGAGCTGTTTTTT
14	TRBV6-1	TRBJ1-5	.	.	CASSDQSFSEPQHF	TGTGCCAGCAGTGACCAAAGTTTCAGTGAGCCCCAGCATTTT
15	TRBV7-2	TRBJ2-1	.	.	CASSSLAYSYNEQFF	TGTGCCAGCAGTTCTCTAGCGTACTCCTACAATGAGCAGTTCTTC